This record covers a single TCR beta chain. This sample is drawn from a study of regulatory T cells in long-lasting Graves disease. Arm-PCR of CDR3 regions and iRepertoire HTBI primers were used to build TCR beta libraries. TCRdb reanalysed the multiplex PCR reads using MiXCR and keeps one entry per CDR3 protein. Of hundreds of thousands of distinct CDR3 sequences detected, around a fifth appear once; the ten largest clones hold about 29%. The CDR3 covers 14 residues. Deletions cut 4 bases from V and 1 base from J, with 11 bases between. Looked up from germline, CDR1 is SGHNT and CDR2 is YYREEE (reference sequence). Time point: persistent/refractory GD, antithyroid drugs over 5 years with positive TRAb. TCR sequences were obtained from RNA taken from PBMCs.

The sequence derives from a female donor with Graves disease. Sequenced material: peripheral blood mononuclear cells (PBMCs), taken when the disease was refractory, from a patient treated with antithyroid drugs. The V and J genes are TRBV5-4 and TRBJ1-1; no firm D call. The CDR3 DNA is TGTGCCAGCAGCACCCGGACGGCGAACACTGAAGCTTTCTTT. It codes for CASSTRTANTEAFF.